The rows below give T cell receptor beta chains drawn from one sample of a study of radiation and T cells in renal cell carcinoma. The assay was immunoSEQ multiplex PCR, and TCRdb's table has in-frame clones only and misses some. The table shows about 74,000 clones, with 70% to 90% occurring only once. The sequencing here drew on blood, taken from a patient whose treatment included radiotherapy and nephrectomy. These receptors all stem from a woman aged 70 to 79 with renal cell carcinoma. Both conserved end residues are part of each CDR3.

v_gene	j_gene	CDR3aa
TRBV6-5	TRBJ1-1	CASSLGRGGTEAFF
TRBV4-1	TRBJ1-2	CASSHVGVGAGYTF
TRBV5-1	TRBJ1-2	CASSLESTGYGYTF
TRBV5-4	TRBJ2-3	CASSSPGADTQYF
TRBV4-1	TRBJ1-3	CASSRQTGNGGTIYF
TRBV11-3	TRBJ2-2	CASSLSSLGGNTGELFF
TRBV19	TRBJ1-2	CASSWSRKDYGYTF
TRBV11-1	TRBJ1-2	CASSLTREEYPNYGYTF
TRBV11-3	TRBJ2-7	CASSFSTPSGYPYEQYF
TRBV2	TRBJ2-7	CASSVTHPDEQYF
TRBV6-5	TRBJ2-1	CASRKAGALHNEQFF
TRBV30	TRBJ1-6	CAWKAENSPLHF
TRBV4-1	TRBJ1-3	CASSQDSVGIGSGNTIYF
TRBV27	TRBJ1-2	CASSLSWGGYGYTF
TRBV28	TRBJ2-5	CASSPGTGDETQYF
TRBV10-1	TRBJ1-1	CASSRQGRVNTEAFF
TRBV19	TRBJ1-1	CASSRADRGLNTEAFF